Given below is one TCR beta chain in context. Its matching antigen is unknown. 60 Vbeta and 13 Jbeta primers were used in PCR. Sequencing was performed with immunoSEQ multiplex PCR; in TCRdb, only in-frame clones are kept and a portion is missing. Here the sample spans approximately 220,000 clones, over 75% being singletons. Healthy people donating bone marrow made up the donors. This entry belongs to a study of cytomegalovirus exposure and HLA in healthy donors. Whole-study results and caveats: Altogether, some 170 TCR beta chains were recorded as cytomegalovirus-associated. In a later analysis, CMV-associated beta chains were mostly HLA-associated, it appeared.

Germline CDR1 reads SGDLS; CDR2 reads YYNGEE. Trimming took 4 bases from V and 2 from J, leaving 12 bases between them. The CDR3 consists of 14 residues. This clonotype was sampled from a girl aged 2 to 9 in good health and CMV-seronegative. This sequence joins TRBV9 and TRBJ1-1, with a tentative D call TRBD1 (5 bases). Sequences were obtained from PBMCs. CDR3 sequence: CASSSGDGNTEAFF. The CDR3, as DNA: TGTGCCAGCAGCTCGGGGGACGGAAACACTGAAGCTTTCTTT.